This record covers a single T cell receptor beta chain. Antigen unknown. The data stem from a study of graft-versus-host responses after intestinal transplantation. Overall study: Every recipient had anti-thymocyte globulin induction and two to three years of tacrolimus plus steroids.

The CDR3 runs 15 residues. The V end was cut by 2 bases, the J end by 3 bases, with 11 bases between. Germline CDR1 reads MNHEY; CDR2 reads SMNVEV (reference sequence). General study points: Investigators detected GvH clones in recipient marrow, with some emerging earlier in ileum or blood. Elevated graft-versus-host to host-versus-graft clonal ratios in allografts were recorded for patients with graft-donor T cell macrochimerism.

Libraries were prepared by immunoSEQ multiplex PCR; TCRdb keeps only in-frame clonotypes and omits some of them. The profile shows approximately 90,000 clones, approximately 90% of them singletons. The sample consisted of unstimulated CD8+ T cells sorted from spleen or lymph node cells, taken before transplant. The J gene is TRBJ1-5, the V gene TRBV27, with D tentatively TRBD1 (6 bases). This sequence originates from a human donor who was the organ donor for an intestinal transplant. As DNA, the CDR3 is TGTGCCAGCAGTTTAGCAGGGGTTGACAATCAGCCCCAGCATTTT. It encodes CASSLAGVDNQPQHF.